These 22 T cell receptor beta chains were sequenced from one sample in a study of blood T cell repertoires in COVID-19. The protocol was immunoSEQ multiplex PCR, while the TCRdb copy is restricted to in-frame clones and leaves out a portion. Among about 130,000 clones listed, roughly 83% were seen once. The sequenced sample consisted of peripheral blood. Receptors originate from a woman aged 30 to 39 who had recovered from COVID-19.

The V and J genes are TRBV30 and TRBJ1-4, with 7 nucleotides matching TRBD1. Trimming cost V 0 bases and J 4 bases; bases outside gene matches: 5. The CDR3 is 15 amino acids. Per germline, CDR1 GTSNPN and CDR2 SVGIG (reference sequence). The chain's CDR3 is CAWSVQGSRNEKLFF. CDR3 bases: TGTGCCTGGAGTGTACAGGGGAGTCGTAATGAAAAACTGTTTTTT.

The V call is TRBV19, the J call TRBJ1-5, with 7 bases identical to TRBD1. V shed 5 bases and J 7 bases; nucleotides not matched to a gene: 8. Per the germline V gene, CDR1 is LNHDA and CDR2 is SQIVND (reference sequence). The CDR3 spans 14 residues. In nucleotides, the CDR3 is TGTGCCAGTAGTCTTACAGGGGTGGGGCAGCCCCAGCATTTT. Its protein product is CASSLTGVGQPQHF. Supplemented by reference TRBV19 and TRBJ1-5, the full variable domain reads DGGITQSPKYLFRKEGQNVTLSCEQNLNHDAMYWYRQDPGQGLRLIYYSQIVNDFQKGDIAEGYSVSREKKESFPLTVTSAQKNPTAFYLCASSLTGVGQPQHFGDGTRLSIL.

V and J are TRBV29-1 and TRBJ2-2; TRBD2 agrees at 13 bases. The CDR3 is 15 residues long. CDR1 and CDR2 from the germline V gene are SQVTM and ANQGSEA. Germline trimming cut 4 bases from V and 5 bases from J; bases unmatched to any gene: 4. CDR3 sequence (DNA): TGCAGCGTTGTAAGGACTAGCGGGAGTACCGGGGAGCTGTTTTTT. Protein: CSVVRTSGSTGELFF.

In nucleotides, the CDR3 is TGTGCCACCAGCCGGCGGACAGGGGTTGGGGCCAACGTCCTGACTTTC. Its protein is CATSRRTGVGANVLTF. The chain couples TRBV15 to TRBJ2-6; TRBD1 matches at 9 bases. In germline, CDR1 is LNHNV, CDR2 YYDKDF (reference sequence). This CDR3 comprises 16 residues. Trimming took 5 bases from V and 3 from J; bases not matched to a gene: 5.

This chain connects TRBV10-3 to TRBJ1-1; a possible D gene is TRBD1 (5 bases). This CDR3 region has 15 residues. V was trimmed by 0 bases and J by 4 bases, leaving 12 bases between them. Per the germline V gene, CDR1 is ENHRY and CDR2 is SYGVKD. The CDR3 protein is CAISESVGAGTEAFF. The CDR3 DNA sequence: TGTGCCATCAGTGAGTCCGTAGGGGCTGGCACTGAAGCTTTCTTT.

V usage is TRBV5-1 and J usage is TRBJ1-2, with D tentatively TRBD1 (6 bases). V dropped 2 bases and J dropped 4 bases, with 15 bases sitting between them. Germline loops: CDR1 SGHRS, CDR2 YFSETQ. The length of the CDR3 is 15 residues. The CDR3 loop reads CASSLEWGRGYGYTF. The CDR3 DNA sequence: TGCGCCAGCAGCTTAGAATGGGGGCGCGGCTATGGCTACACCTTC.

J is TRBJ1-2 and V is TRBV20-1, with no clear D. CDR3 size: 11 residues. The V gene lost 7 bases and the J gene lost 4 bases, with 10 bases spanning the gap. Germline CDR1 DFQATT, CDR2 SNEGSKA (reference sequence). The CDR3 here is CSVGGSYGYTF. The CDR3 coding sequence is TGCAGTGTGGGAGGGTCCTATGGCTACACCTTC.

The chain is built from TRBV11-1 and TRBJ2-2; D is unclear. The CDR3 covers 16 residues. The germline gives CDR1 SGHAT, CDR2 FQDESV (reference sequence). Trimming removed 0 bases from V and 1 base from J, with 9 bases in between. Here the CDR3 reads CASSLALVGNTGELFF. CDR3 nucleotides: TGTGCCAGCAGCTTAGCGCTTGTCGGGAACACCGGGGAGCTGTTTTTT.

CDR3 in DNA: TGTGCCAGCAGCCTCGACAGGAGGAGTGAGCAGTTCTTC. Its translation is CASSLDRRSEQFF. The chain couples TRBV7-9 to TRBJ2-1; D perhaps matches TRBD1 (6 bases). The V end was cut by 5 bases, the J end by 9 bases, with 14 bases between. Germline loops: CDR1 SEHNR, CDR2 FQNEAQ (reference sequence). The CDR3 runs to 13 residues.

This clone has only one observation. The chain joins TRBV19 to TRBJ2-1, with 12 positions matching TRBD2. CDR3 length equals 18 residues. V lost 3 bases, J lost 1 base, and 7 bases stayed unmatched. Germline CDR1 LNHDA, CDR2 SQIVND (reference sequence). This CDR3 is CASSMRLAGVRSYNEQFF. For the CDR3, the DNA is TGTGCCAGTAGTATGAGACTAGCGGGAGTAAGGTCCTACAATGAGCAGTTCTTC.

This clone was found once. The J gene is TRBJ1-2, the V gene TRBV27, with a tentative D call TRBD1 (6 bases). Trimming pared 6 bases from V and 5 bases from J, leaving 19 bases between. The CDR3 has 15 residues. Germline V gene sequence: CDR1 MNHEY, CDR2 SMNVEV (reference sequence). CDR3 sequence: CASSPTGTPPYGYTF. CDR3 nucleotide sequence: TGTGCCAGCAGCCCCACAGGGACACCCCCATATGGCTACACCTTC.

V usage is TRBV27 and J usage is TRBJ1-1, with 10 bases matching TRBD1. V dropped 3 bases and J dropped 4; count of bases not matched to a gene: 8. This CDR3 has 16 residues. Germline-derived CDR1 and CDR2 are MNHEY and SMNVEV (reference sequence). CDR3 residues: CASSFDRGLWGTEAFF. As DNA, the CDR3 is TGTGCCAGCAGTTTTGACAGGGGGCTTTGGGGCACTGAAGCTTTCTTT.

This clone was recorded only once. This chain uses TRBV4-1 with TRBJ1-5; D might be TRBD1 (5 bases). The CDR3 consists of 15 residues. Trimming cost V 1 base and J 5 bases, with 12 bases left between them. Per germline, CDR1 MGHRA and CDR2 YSYEKL. Written as DNA, the CDR3 is TGCGCCAGCAGCCAAGTCTCTTTAGGGGATCAGCCCCAGCATTTT. Residues: CASSQVSLGDQPQHF.

The rearrangement links TRBV5-4 to TRBJ2-7; TRBD2 agrees at 9 bases. Germline V gives CDR1 SGHNT, CDR2 YYREEE (reference sequence). This CDR3 has 14 amino acids. The V and J ends lost 2 bases and 5 bases, in that order; junction bases with no gene match: 5. CDR3 DNA sequence: TGTGCCAGCAGCTTTTCAGCGGGAGGCAACGAGCAGTACTTC. It codes for CASSFSAGGNEQYF.

The gene calls are TRBV5-8 and TRBJ2-5, with 9 bases matching TRBD2. Germline V CDR1 and CDR2: SGHTS, YDEGEE. V was pared by 0 bases and J by 5 bases, with 11 bases of the junction left unmatched. The CDR3 is 17 residues long. CDR3 sequence reads: CASSLAWISGRGETQYF. The CDR3 DNA follows: TGTGCCAGCAGCTTGGCCTGGATTAGCGGGAGAGGGGAGACCCAGTACTTC.

This chain uses TRBV6-5 with TRBJ1-1, with 8 bases aligning to TRBD1. The CDR3 length is 14 residues. CDR1 MNHEY and CDR2 SVGAGI come from the germline V gene. With V trimmed by 6 bases and J by 5 bases, 8 bases remained unmatched. The chain's CDR3 is CASSRRTGRTEAFF. The CDR3 bases are TGTGCCAGCAGCCGAAGGACAGGGAGGACTGAAGCTTTCTTT.

J is TRBJ2-7 and V is TRBV9, with no clear D. The CDR3 runs to 14 residues. Trimming pared 0 bases from V and 4 bases from J, leaving 11 bases between. Germline V gene sequence: CDR1 SGDLS, CDR2 YYNGEE. CDR3 sequence (DNA): TGTGCCAGCAGCGTAGGAGATACAGTTTACGAGCAGTACTTC. This encodes CASSVGDTVYEQYF. The variable domain in full, with the rest retrieved from reference TRBV9 and TRBJ2-7, is DSGVTQTPKHLITATGQRVTLRCSPRSGDLSVYWYQQSLDQGLQFLIQYYNGEERAKGNILERFSAQQFPDLHSELNLSSLELGDSALYFCASSVGDTVYEQYFGPGTRLTVT.

This chain's CDR3 is CASSDRDAEAFF. CDR3 bases: TGTGCCAGCAGTGACAGGGATGCTGAAGCTTTCTTT. The V gene is TRBV6-1, the J gene TRBJ1-1; tentatively, D is TRBD1 (5 bases). Trimming stripped 3 bases from V and 6 bases from J, with 8 bases between. Germline V gene sequence: CDR1 MNHNS, CDR2 SASEGT. This CDR3 spans 12 amino acids.

The chain uses TRBV5-4 and TRBJ2-1, with D uncertain. This CDR3 comprises 16 residues. V was clipped by 0 bases and J by 6 bases, with 16 bases between them. CDR1 and CDR2 from the germline V gene are SGHNT and YYREEE (reference sequence). In nucleotides, the CDR3 is TGTGCCAGCAGCTTGGGCGGTATAGGCGAAAGCAATGAGCAGTTCTTC. It yields the protein CASSLGGIGESNEQFF.

The J gene is TRBJ2-4, the V gene TRBV6-5; tentatively, D is TRBD2 (5 bases). CDR1 is MNHEY and CDR2 is SVGAGI in the germline V gene. The CDR3 extends over 13 amino acids. V was pared by 8 bases and J by 8 bases, with 16 bases between. CDR3 nucleotides: TGTGCCAGCGGGGTGATTTTGGAGGACATTCAGTACTTC. Protein product: CASGVILEDIQYF.

The gene calls are TRBV5-1 and TRBJ2-1; the match to TRBD2 covers 11 bases. Germline CDR1 is SGHRS and CDR2 is YFSETQ. V gave up 1 base and J gave up 6 bases; unmatched junction bases: 3. The CDR3 loop spans 15 amino acids. The CDR3 sequence: CASSLQLAGVNEQFF. CDR3 nucleotide sequence: TGCGCCAGCAGCTTGCAACTAGCGGGAGTCAATGAGCAGTTCTTC.

The CDR3 spells CASSYGQGRNQPQHF. Here the CDR3 DNA reads TGTGCCAGCAGCTACGGACAGGGTAGAAATCAGCCCCAGCATTTT. V and J are TRBV7-8 and TRBJ1-5, with 8 bases aligning to TRBD1. J lost 4 bases, V lost 4 bases, and 6 bases had no gene match. Germline CDR1 SGHVS, CDR2 FQNEAQ. This CDR3 has 15 amino acids. Full variable domain (outside the CDR3, taken from reference TRBV7-8 and TRBJ1-5): GAGVSQSPRYKVAKRGQDVALRCDPISGHVSLFWYQQALGQGPEFLTYFQNEAQLDKSGLPSDRFFAERPEGSVSTLKIQRTQQEDSAVYLCASSYGQGRNQPQHFGDGTRLSIL.